These T cell receptor beta chains were read from a single sample in a study of T cell responses to AZD1222 COVID-19 vaccine. Sequencing used immunoSEQ multiplex PCR; TCRdb keeps in-frame clones, though not all of them. The top ten hold around 1.5% of the sample, which has around 85,000 clones, almost 90% seen once. The sequencing here drew on peripheral blood, taken 28 days after the second AZD1222 dose. Receptors were obtained from an adult who received the AZD1222 COVID-19 vaccine. Each CDR3 is given with its conserved first and last residue. Each record gives: V gene, J gene, D gene, CDR3 length, clone size, CDR3 protein, CDR3 DNA. A D gene is named only where the DNA matches it firmly. Size is omitted from some rows. Given values are once, few, many or a class for expanded clones.

v_call: TRBV3-1/TRBV3-2; j_call: TRBJ1-1; d_call: -; cdr3_length: 16; clone_size: -; cdr3_aa: CASSQERVRTNTEAFF; cdr3_nt: TGTGCCAGCAGCCAAGAGCGGGTCCGAACGAACACTGAAGCTTTCTTT
v_call: TRBV4-1; j_call: TRBJ2-7; d_call: -; cdr3_length: 16; clone_size: -; cdr3_aa: CASSQGGRDPFYEQYF; cdr3_nt: TGCGCCAGCAGCCAAGGGGGTAGGGACCCTTTTTACGAGCAGTACTTC
v_call: TRBV6-5; j_call: TRBJ1-2; d_call: -; cdr3_length: 14; clone_size: -; cdr3_aa: CASRGTVANYGYTF; cdr3_nt: TGTGCCAGCAGAGGGACGGTAGCTAACTATGGCTACACCTTC
v_call: TRBV7-8; j_call: TRBJ2-2; d_call: TRBD2; cdr3_length: 16; clone_size: -; cdr3_aa: CASSSLAGANTGELFF; cdr3_nt: TGTGCCAGCAGCTCCTTAGCGGGGGCAAACACCGGGGAGCTGTTTTTT
v_call: TRBV5-1; j_call: TRBJ1-1; d_call: -; cdr3_length: 14; clone_size: -; cdr3_aa: CASSLAGGNTEAFF; cdr3_nt: TGCGCCAGCAGCTTGGCGGGGGGGAACACTGAAGCTTTCTTT
v_call: TRBV3-1/TRBV3-2; j_call: TRBJ2-5; d_call: -; cdr3_length: 15; clone_size: -; cdr3_aa: CASSPPVRGQETQYF; cdr3_nt: TGTGCCAGCAGCCCCCCGGTGCGCGGGCAAGAGACCCAGTACTTC
v_call: TRBV2; j_call: TRBJ2-7; d_call: TRBD2; cdr3_length: 16; clone_size: -; cdr3_aa: CASSEWAGGLTYEQYF; cdr3_nt: TGTGCCAGCAGTGAGTGGGCGGGGGGGCTCACCTACGAGCAGTACTTC
v_call: TRBV6-6; j_call: TRBJ1-2; d_call: -; cdr3_length: 17; clone_size: -; cdr3_aa: CASSPRVGIRGNYGYTF; cdr3_nt: TGTGCCAGCAGTCCCCGGGTAGGGATAAGGGGTAACTATGGCTACACCTTC
v_call: TRBV7-9; j_call: TRBJ1-1; d_call: TRBD1; cdr3_length: 13; clone_size: -; cdr3_aa: CASSPGTGSEAFF; cdr3_nt: TGTGCCAGCAGCCCGGGGACAGGCAGTGAAGCTTTCTTT
v_call: TRBV16; j_call: TRBJ2-7; d_call: -; cdr3_length: 11; clone_size: -; cdr3_aa: CASSQNYEQYF; cdr3_nt: TGTGCCAGCAGCCAGAACTACGAGCAGTACTTC
v_call: TRBV5-6; j_call: TRBJ1-1; d_call: -; cdr3_length: 14; clone_size: -; cdr3_aa: CASSRKVRNTEAFF; cdr3_nt: TGTGCCAGCAGCCGGAAGGTCAGGAACACTGAAGCTTTCTTT
v_call: TRBV30; j_call: TRBJ2-6; d_call: -; cdr3_length: 17; clone_size: -; cdr3_aa: CAWSEPRQSSGANVLTF; cdr3_nt: TGTGCCTGGAGCGAGCCCCGACAGAGCTCTGGGGCCAACGTCCTGACTTTC
v_call: TRBV19; j_call: TRBJ1-4; d_call: TRBD1; cdr3_length: 18; clone_size: -; cdr3_aa: CASSTLAGQGAANEKLFF; cdr3_nt: TGTGCCAGTAGTACGCTTGCGGGACAGGGAGCGGCTAATGAAAAACTGTTTTTT
v_call: TRBV24-1; j_call: TRBJ2-5; d_call: TRBD1; cdr3_length: 16; clone_size: -; cdr3_aa: CATSEDRGSLQETQYF; cdr3_nt: TGTGCCACCAGTGAGGACAGGGGCTCCCTTCAAGAGACCCAGTACTTC
v_call: TRBV6-5; j_call: TRBJ2-7; d_call: TRBD2; cdr3_length: 13; clone_size: -; cdr3_aa: CASTGLATHEQYF; cdr3_nt: TGTGCCAGCACTGGACTAGCGACCCACGAGCAGTACTTC
v_call: TRBV7-9; j_call: TRBJ2-4; d_call: TRBD1; cdr3_length: 17; clone_size: -; cdr3_aa: CASSLLQGDISKNIQYF; cdr3_nt: TGTGCCAGCAGCTTACTTCAGGGGGATATTTCCAAAAACATTCAGTACTTC
v_call: TRBV29-1; j_call: TRBJ1-1; d_call: -; cdr3_length: 13; clone_size: -; cdr3_aa: CSVAPRKNTEAFF; cdr3_nt: TGCAGCGTCGCACCTCGAAAGAACACTGAAGCTTTCTTT
v_call: TRBV12-3/TRBV12-4; j_call: TRBJ1-1; d_call: -; cdr3_length: 13; clone_size: -; cdr3_aa: CASRPFVDTEAFF; cdr3_nt: TGTGCCAGCAGACCCTTCGTAGACACTGAAGCTTTCTTT
v_call: TRBV28; j_call: TRBJ1-2; d_call: TRBD1; cdr3_length: 12; clone_size: -; cdr3_aa: CASSWDSYGYTF; cdr3_nt: TGTGCCAGCAGCTGGGACAGCTATGGCTACACCTTC
v_call: TRBV28; j_call: TRBJ1-4; d_call: TRBD1; cdr3_length: 15; clone_size: -; cdr3_aa: CASSPGTATNEKLFF; cdr3_nt: TGTGCCAGCAGTCCGGGGACAGCTACTAATGAAAAACTGTTTTTT
v_call: TRBV19; j_call: TRBJ1-1; d_call: -; cdr3_length: 15; clone_size: -; cdr3_aa: CASKVAGPRDTEAFF; cdr3_nt: TGTGCCAGTAAGGTAGCGGGACCGAGGGACACTGAAGCTTTCTTT
v_call: TRBV2; j_call: TRBJ1-5; d_call: -; cdr3_length: 13; clone_size: -; cdr3_aa: CASSLQGTQPQHF; cdr3_nt: TGTGCCAGCAGTCTACAGGGCACTCAGCCCCAGCATTTT
v_call: TRBV7-2; j_call: TRBJ1-1; d_call: -; cdr3_length: 13; clone_size: -; cdr3_aa: CASSLAEALEAFF; cdr3_nt: TGTGCCAGCAGCTTAGCGGAGGCCCTTGAAGCTTTCTTT
v_call: TRBV28; j_call: TRBJ2-7; d_call: -; cdr3_length: 14; clone_size: -; cdr3_aa: CASPARDGSYEQYF; cdr3_nt: TGTGCCAGCCCCGCCAGGGATGGCTCCTACGAGCAGTACTTC
v_call: TRBV7-6; j_call: TRBJ2-5; d_call: -; cdr3_length: 12; clone_size: -; cdr3_aa: CASSLVLETQYF; cdr3_nt: TGTGCCAGCAGCTTAGTCCTGGAGACCCAGTACTTC
v_call: TRBV7-9; j_call: TRBJ1-4; d_call: TRBD1; cdr3_length: 13; clone_size: -; cdr3_aa: CASRGTGDEKLFF; cdr3_nt: TGTGCCAGCAGGGGGACAGGGGATGAAAAACTGTTTTTT
v_call: TRBV30; j_call: TRBJ1-5; d_call: TRBD1; cdr3_length: 14; clone_size: once; cdr3_aa: CAWSRDRARQPQHF; cdr3_nt: TGTGCCTGGAGCCGGGACAGGGCGCGTCAGCCCCAGCATTTT
v_call: TRBV5-8; j_call: TRBJ1-5; d_call: TRBD1; cdr3_length: 15; clone_size: -; cdr3_aa: CASSPWDRSNQPQHF; cdr3_nt: TGTGCCAGCAGCCCCTGGGACAGAAGCAATCAGCCCCAGCATTTT
v_call: TRBV7-2; j_call: TRBJ1-1; d_call: -; cdr3_length: 13; clone_size: -; cdr3_aa: CASSLAVHTEAFF; cdr3_nt: TGTGCCAGCAGCTTAGCGGTTCACACTGAAGCTTTCTTT
v_call: TRBV29-1; j_call: TRBJ2-7; d_call: -; cdr3_length: 14; clone_size: -; cdr3_aa: CSVQEGPGIDEQYF; cdr3_nt: TGCAGCGTTCAAGAAGGTCCCGGGATAGACGAGCAGTACTTC